This TCR beta chain was identified in a study of cytomegalovirus exposure and HLA in healthy donors. General observations from the study: In a later analysis, an Asian-associated ancestry cluster reportedly showed fewer N-insertions than the roughly 710-donor mean. Most sequenced TCRs were rare (though some public TCRs occurred in many donors).

The primer mix had 60 Vbeta and 13 Jbeta primers. Clones were sequenced by immunoSEQ multiplex PCR, and TCRdb holds only the in-frame ones, with some missing. This sample contains around 110,000 clones. With regard to this clone: Its antigen is currently unknown.

The V end was cut by 6 bases, the J end by 0 bases, with 13 bases between. The CDR3 consists of 15 residues. The germline gives CDR1 SEHNR, CDR2 FQNEAQ (reference sequence). The rearrangement links TRBV7-9 to TRBJ2-3, with D possibly being TRBD1 (6 bases). This TCR derives from a man aged 25-40 years in good health and CMV-seronegative. Specimen: PBMCs. Here the CDR3 DNA reads TGTGCCAGCAGTTTGACAGGCTCTAGCACAGATACGCAGTATTTT. It translates to CASSLTGSSTDTQYF. The full variable domain, with the rest looked up from reference TRBV7-9 and TRBJ2-3, is DTGVSQNPRHKITKRGQNVTFRCDPISEHNRLYWYRQTLGQGPEFLTYFQNEAQLEKSRLLSDRFSAERPKGSFSTLEIQRTEQGDSAMYLCASSLTGSSTDTQYFGPGTRLTVL.